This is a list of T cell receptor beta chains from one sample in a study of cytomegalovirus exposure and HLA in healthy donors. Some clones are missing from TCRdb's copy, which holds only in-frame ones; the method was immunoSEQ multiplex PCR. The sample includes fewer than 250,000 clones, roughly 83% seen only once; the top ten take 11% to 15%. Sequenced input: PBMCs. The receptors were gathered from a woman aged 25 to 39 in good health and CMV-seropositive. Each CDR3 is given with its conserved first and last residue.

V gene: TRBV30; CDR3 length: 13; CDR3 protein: CAWSWGTGSEQYF
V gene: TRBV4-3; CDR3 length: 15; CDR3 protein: CASSQAGTGIYEQYF
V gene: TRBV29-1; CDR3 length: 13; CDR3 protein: CSVGEGAITEAFF
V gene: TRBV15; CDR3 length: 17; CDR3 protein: CATSKPLLSGSGREQYF
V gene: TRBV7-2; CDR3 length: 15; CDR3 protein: CASSLVSGDHYEQYF
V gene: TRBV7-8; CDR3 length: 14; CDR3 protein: CASSYAWENTEAFF
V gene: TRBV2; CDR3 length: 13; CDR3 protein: CASRGRGTDTQYF
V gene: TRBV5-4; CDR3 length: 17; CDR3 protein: CASSRFPSHSGANVLTF
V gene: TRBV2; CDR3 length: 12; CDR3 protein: CASSEMEVTQYF
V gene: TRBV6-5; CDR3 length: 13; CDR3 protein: CASSQAGVGEQYF
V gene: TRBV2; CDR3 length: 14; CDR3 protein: CASSGVQGVDGYTF
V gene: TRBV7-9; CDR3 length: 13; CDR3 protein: CASIYGGTDTQYF
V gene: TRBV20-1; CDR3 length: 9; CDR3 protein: CSAGPELLF
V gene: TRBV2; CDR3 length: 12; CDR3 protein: CASSESGDTQYF
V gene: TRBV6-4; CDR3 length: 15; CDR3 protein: CASSEWQGSPNEQFF
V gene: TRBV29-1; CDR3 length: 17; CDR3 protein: CSVEGYGSNYGSGEQFF
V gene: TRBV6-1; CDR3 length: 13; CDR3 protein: CVTCGELTYEQYF
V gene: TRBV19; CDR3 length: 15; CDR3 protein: CASSIDYTRRYGYTF
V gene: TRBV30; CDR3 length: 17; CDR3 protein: CAWSHFPRRSGANVLTF
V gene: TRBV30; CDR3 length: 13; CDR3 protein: CAWSLGFLYEQYF
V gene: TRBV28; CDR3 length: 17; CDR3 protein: CASSLLAQPGQSTEAFF
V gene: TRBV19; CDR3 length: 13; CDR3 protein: CASSQTGANVLTF
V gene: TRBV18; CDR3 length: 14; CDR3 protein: CASSSEVAGTEAFF
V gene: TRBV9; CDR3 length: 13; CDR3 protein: CASSGPRGNEQFF
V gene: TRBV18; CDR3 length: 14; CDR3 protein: CASSPSSRPYEQYF
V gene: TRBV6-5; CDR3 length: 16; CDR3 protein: CASSYSATVPWGEAFF
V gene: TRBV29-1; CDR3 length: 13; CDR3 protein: CSVQRGSSYEQYF
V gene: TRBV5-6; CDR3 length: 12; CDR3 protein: CASSPNTDTQYF
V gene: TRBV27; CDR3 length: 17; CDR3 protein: CASSFSWTGDHTGELFF
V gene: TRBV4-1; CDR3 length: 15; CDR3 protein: CASSQGEGFNEKLFF
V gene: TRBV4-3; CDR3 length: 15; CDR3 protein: CASSFDQGGNTEAFF